This TCR beta chain was captured by sequencing in a study of shared clonotypes between healthy human individuals. The donor population consisted of healthy HIV-negative adults with no recent acute infections or vaccinations. Germline CDR1 SQVTM, CDR2 ANQGSEA. V shed 5 bases and J 4 bases; nucleotides not matched to a gene: 9. This CDR3 has 14 residues. The material for each subset, its genomic DNA, was split evenly across several immunoSEQ plates. The table came from immunoSEQ multiplex PCR; TCRdb's copy has only in-frame clones and leaves some out. The table lists 2.3 million or so clones, more than 85% of them singletons, with about 0.37% in the top ten.

The material sequenced was naive CD4+ T cells from PBMCs. Subset here: CD45RA+ positively selected. The rearrangement joins TRBV29-1 to TRBJ2-3, with 7 bases lining up with TRBD2. This TCR derives from a man younger than 35 in good health. Some clones in this sample may be carry-over from other donors' samples. The CDR3 region is CSVLGREIPDTQYF. In nucleotides, the CDR3 is TGCAGCGTTCTTGGGCGGGAGATCCCAGATACGCAGTATTTT.